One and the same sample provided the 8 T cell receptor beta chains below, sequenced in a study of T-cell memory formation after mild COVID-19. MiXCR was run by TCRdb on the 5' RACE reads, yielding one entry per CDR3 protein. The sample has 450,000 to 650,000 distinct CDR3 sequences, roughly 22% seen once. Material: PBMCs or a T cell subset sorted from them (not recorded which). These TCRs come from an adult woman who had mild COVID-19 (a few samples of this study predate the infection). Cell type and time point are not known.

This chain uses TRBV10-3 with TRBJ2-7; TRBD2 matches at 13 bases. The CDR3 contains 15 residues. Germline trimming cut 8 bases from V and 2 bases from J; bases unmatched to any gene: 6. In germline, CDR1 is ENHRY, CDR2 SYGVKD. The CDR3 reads CAIGKGTSGTYEQYF. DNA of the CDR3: TGTGCCATCGGAAAAGGGACTAGCGGGACCTACGAGCAGTACTTC.

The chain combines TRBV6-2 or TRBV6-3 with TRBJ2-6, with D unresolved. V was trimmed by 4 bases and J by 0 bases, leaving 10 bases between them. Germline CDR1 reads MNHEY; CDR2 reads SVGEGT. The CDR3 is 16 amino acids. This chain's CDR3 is CASSFPKTSGANVLTF. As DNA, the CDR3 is TGTGCCAGCAGTTTCCCTAAGACCTCTGGGGCCAACGTCCTGACTTTC.

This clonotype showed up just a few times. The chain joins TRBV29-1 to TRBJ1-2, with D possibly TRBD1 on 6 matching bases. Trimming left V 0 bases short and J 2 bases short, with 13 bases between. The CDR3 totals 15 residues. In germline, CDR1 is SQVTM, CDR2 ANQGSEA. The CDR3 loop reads CSVEERTEKNYGYTF. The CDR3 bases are TGCAGCGTTGAAGAACGGACAGAGAAGAACTATGGCTACACCTTC.

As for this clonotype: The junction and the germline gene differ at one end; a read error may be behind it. CDR3: CASSYSKNSEAFF. CDR3 in DNA: TGTGCCAGCAGTTACTCGAAAAACAGTGAAGCTTTCTTT. The V gene is TRBV6-5, the J gene TRBJ1-1; D gene uncertain. The CDR3 spans 13 residues. Germline V CDR1 and CDR2: MNHEY, SVGAGI.

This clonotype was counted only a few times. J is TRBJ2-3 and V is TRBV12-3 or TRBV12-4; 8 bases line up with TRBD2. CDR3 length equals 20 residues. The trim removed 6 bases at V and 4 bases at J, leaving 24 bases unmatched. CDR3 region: CASRVILRGGLRTRPDTQYF. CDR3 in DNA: TGTGCCAGCAGAGTAATACTCCGGGGGGGGCTACGTACCCGCCCAGATACGCAGTATTTT.

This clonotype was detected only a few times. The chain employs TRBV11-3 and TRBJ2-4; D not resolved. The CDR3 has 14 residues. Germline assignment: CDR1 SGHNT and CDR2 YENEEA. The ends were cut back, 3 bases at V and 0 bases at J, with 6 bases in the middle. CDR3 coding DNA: TGTGCCAGCAGCTTCGGAGAAGCCAAAAACATTCAGTACTTC. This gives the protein CASSFGEAKNIQYF.

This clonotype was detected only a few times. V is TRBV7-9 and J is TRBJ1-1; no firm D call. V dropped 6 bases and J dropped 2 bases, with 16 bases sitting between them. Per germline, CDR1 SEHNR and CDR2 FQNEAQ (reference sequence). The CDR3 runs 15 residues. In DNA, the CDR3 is TGTGCCAGCAGTCCCCCGGTATTGGGAAACACTGAAGCTTTCTTT. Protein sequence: CASSPPVLGNTEAFF.

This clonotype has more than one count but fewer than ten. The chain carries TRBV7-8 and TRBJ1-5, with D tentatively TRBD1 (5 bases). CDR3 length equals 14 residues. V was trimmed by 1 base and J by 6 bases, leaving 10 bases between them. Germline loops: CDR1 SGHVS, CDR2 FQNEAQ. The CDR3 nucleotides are TGTGCCAGCAGCTTAGGGGCAGGGACTCAGCCCCAGCATTTT. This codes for CASSLGAGTQPQHF.